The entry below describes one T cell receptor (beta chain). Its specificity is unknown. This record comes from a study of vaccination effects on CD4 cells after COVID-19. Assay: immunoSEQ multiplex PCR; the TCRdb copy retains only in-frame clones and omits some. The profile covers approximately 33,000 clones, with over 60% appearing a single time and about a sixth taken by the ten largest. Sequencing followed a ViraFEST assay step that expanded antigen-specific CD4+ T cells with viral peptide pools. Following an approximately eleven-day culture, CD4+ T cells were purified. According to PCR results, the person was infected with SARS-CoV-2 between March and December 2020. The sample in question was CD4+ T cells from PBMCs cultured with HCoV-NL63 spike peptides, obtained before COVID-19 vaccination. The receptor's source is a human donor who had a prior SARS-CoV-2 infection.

This CDR3 is CASSAQQVNTEAFF. CDR3 DNA sequence: TGTGCCAGCAGCGCCCAACAAGTAAACACTGAAGCTTTCTTT. This chain uses TRBV9 with TRBJ1-1; no definite D call. The CDR3 covers 14 residues. V dropped 3 bases and J dropped 2 bases, with 11 bases sitting between them. Per the germline V gene, CDR1 is SGDLS and CDR2 is YYNGEE.